These 14 T cell receptor beta chains share one sample of origin, sequenced in a study of metastatic and nonmetastatic thyroid tumors. TCRdb re-called the PCR reads with MiXCR. The sample has roughly 59,000 clones, 15% to 20% seen once; the top ten hold just under 9.5%. Each patient came to thyroid surgery without any prior treatment (of any kind). The sequenced material came from blood. All receptors come from a male donor with papillary thyroid cancer or a benign thyroid nodule (not recorded which). Some clones in this sample may be carry-over from other donors' samples.

This clone was observed many times. The gene calls are TRBV9 and TRBJ2-3, with D possibly TRBD2 on 6 matching bases. With 0 bases removed from V and 0 bases from J, the gap between germline ends came to 8 bases. The CDR3 is 15 amino acids. CDR1 and CDR2 from the germline V gene are SGDLS and YYNGEE. The CDR3 protein is CASSVARESTDTQYF. The CDR3, as DNA: TGTGCCAGCAGCGTAGCGCGGGAAAGCACAGATACGCAGTATTTT.

This clone was picked up many times. V and J are TRBV4-1 and TRBJ2-1, with D perhaps matching TRBD1 or TRBD2 (5 bases each). Germline-derived CDR1 and CDR2 are MGHRA and YSYEKL. This CDR3 has 16 amino acids. V lost 0 bases and J lost 0, with 9 bases in between. The CDR3 protein is CASSQDWGSSYNEQFF. The CDR3 bases are TGCGCCAGCAGCCAAGATTGGGGGAGCTCCTACAATGAGCAGTTCTTC.

This clone was detected many times. The chain recombines TRBV20-1 with TRBJ2-7, with a possible D match to TRBD2 (6 bases). The germline CDR1 and CDR2 sequences are DFQATT and SNEGSKA (reference sequence). Trimming cost V 0 bases and J 2 bases, with 11 bases left between them. The CDR3 spans 14 residues. CDR3 region: CSARDSAGPYEQYV. The CDR3 bases are TGCAGTGCTAGAGATTCCGCGGGACCCTACGAGCAGTACGTC.

This clone was observed many times. This sequence joins TRBV6-1 and TRBJ2-3, with TRBD1 identical over 9 bases. Germline V gene sequence: CDR1 MNHNS, CDR2 SASEGT. V was clipped by 7 bases and J by 11 bases; unmatched bases: 13. CDR3 length: 14 amino acids. This chain's CDR3 is CASTRGTGSELQYF. The CDR3 DNA sequence: TGTGCCAGCACTAGGGGGACAGGGTCGGAGCTGCAGTATTTT.

This clone occurred many times. The chain combines TRBV24-1 with TRBJ1-2; 7 bases line up with TRBD1. The J segment lost 6 bases and the V segment lost 4 bases, leaving 4 bases of the junction unmatched. Germline CDR1 KGHDR, CDR2 SFDVKD. The CDR3 contains 13 residues. The CDR3 is CATSEFGQDGYTF. The CDR3 DNA follows: TGTGCCACCAGTGAATTTGGACAGGATGGCTACACCTTC.

In this sample, this clone turned up a few times. The chain links TRBV7-3 to TRBJ2-3; TRBD2 matches 8 bases. V lost 5 bases, J lost 6 bases, and 10 bases stayed unmatched. This CDR3 comprises 15 residues. Germline values: CDR1 SGHTA, CDR2 FQGTGA. This CDR3 reads CASSPNGGRWDTQYF. The CDR3 DNA reads as TGTGCCAGCAGCCCAAATGGCGGGAGGTGGGATACGCAGTATTTT.

This clone showed up many times. This specimen includes other DNA sequences encoding the same CDR3. The chain joins TRBV20-1 to TRBJ2-7; a possible D gene is TRBD2 (7 bases). The length of the CDR3 is 13 residues. The V gene's germline CDR1 is DFQATT and CDR2 SNEGSKA (reference sequence). V was trimmed by 6 bases and J by 1 base, leaving 13 bases between them. CDR3 residues: CSARGGLSYEQYF. CDR3 nucleotides: TGCAGTGCGAGGGGGGGACTTTCCTACGAGCAGTACTTC.

This clone was counted ten times or more. The genes are TRBV18 and TRBJ2-2; no firm D call. Germline V lookup: CDR1 KGHSH, CDR2 LQKENI. This CDR3 is 16 amino acids long. Trimming pared 1 base from V and 0 bases from J, leaving 9 bases between. The CDR3 DNA sequence: TGTGCCAGCTCACCACTCCTCGACGCGAACACCGGGGAGCTGTTTTTT. As protein: CASSPLLDANTGELFF.

This clone has more than one count but fewer than ten. It may be a read error: a sequence one base away is much more abundant. The chain is built from TRBV2 and TRBJ2-3, with D perhaps TRBD1 (6 bases). In germline, CDR1 is SNHLY, CDR2 FYNNEI. The CDR3 runs 15 residues. The ends were cut back, 7 bases at V and 2 bases at J, with 16 bases in the middle. This chain's CDR3 is CASTQWTVATDTQYF. CDR3 in DNA: TGTGCCAGCACCCAATGGACAGTGGCCACAGATACGCAGTATTTT.

This clone was picked up a small number of times. This sequence may be a read error, since a much larger clone differs from it by one base. The rearrangement links TRBV12-3 or TRBV12-4 to TRBJ1-4; D gene uncertain. CDR3 length equals 15 residues. The CDR3 here is CASSLGPYTNGKLFF. CDR3 nucleotides: TGTGCCAGCAGTTTAGGGCCGTATACTAATGGAAAACTGTTTTTT.

Concerning this clone itself: Mismatch with germline at one junction end may stem from a read error. The J gene is TRBJ2-2, the V gene TRBV20-1; D unclear. The CDR3 is 15 residues long. Germline CDR1 and CDR2: DFQATT and SNEGSKA (reference sequence). CDR3 protein: CSARARTANTGELFF. The CDR3 bases are TGCAGTGCTAGAGCCCGGACGGCGAACACAGGGGAGCTGTTTTTT.

As concerns this clone: Possible read error: a much larger clone is one base away. The V and J genes are TRBV19 and TRBJ1-1, with a possible D match to TRBD1 (5 bases). CDR1 LNHDA and CDR2 SQIVND come from the germline V gene (reference sequence). The CDR3 extends over 14 amino acids. For the CDR3, the DNA is TGTGCCAGCCGGGTCCTAGGGGAGGGGCCTGAAGTTTTCTTT. It encodes CASRVLGEGPEVFF.

This clone was seen a handful of times. A clone one base away is much larger, so this may be a read error. The J gene is TRBJ1-1, the V gene TRBV9; D call uncertain. Germline CDR1 SGDLS, CDR2 YYNGEE. This CDR3 region has 14 residues. V was clipped by 1 base and J by 1 base, with 8 bases between them. DNA for the CDR3: TGTGCCAGCAGCGTAATCCCCGGGAACACTGAAGCTTTCTTT. As protein: CASSVIPGNTEAFF.

For this clone: A read error may be the cause here, since a much bigger clone is one base away. The sample has other DNA sequences that encode this CDR3 too. V usage is TRBV6-2 or TRBV6-3 and J usage is TRBJ1-2; D is unresolved. The CDR3 runs 13 residues. Per germline, CDR1 MNHEY and CDR2 SVGEGT. In nucleotides, the CDR3 is TGTGCTAGCAGTTACACCGGAGGCTATGGCTACACCTTC. Translated, it gives CASSYTGGYGYTF.